Listed below are T cell receptor beta chains from one sample, sequenced in a study of human T cells and chemical hapten exposure. TCRdb fed the RACE reads into MiXCR, producing one record per CDR3 protein. The sample has under 200,000 distinct CDR3 sequences; about a quarter are singletons. This material consisted of whole blood, taken in connection with sensitization to the hapten diphenylcyclopropenone (DPC). Receptor source: a young woman with alopecia areata. Some clones in this sample may be carry-over from other donors' samples. The CDR3 runs from the conserved cysteine through the conserved F or W. Each record gives: clone size, V gene, D gene, J gene, CDR3 protein, CDR3 DNA. D genes are given only for firm matches. Clone size appears in some rows only: once, few, many, or a class for an expanded clone.

few,TRBV7-2,-,TRBJ2-1,CASSFGGISYNEQFF,TGTGCCAGCAGCTTCGGCGGGATCTCCTACAATGAGCAGTTCTTC
-,TRBV29-1,TRBD2,TRBJ2-1,CSATSGTSYNEQFF,TGCAGCGCTACTAGCGGGACTTCCTACAATGAGCAGTTCTTC
few,TRBV4-3,-,TRBJ2-5,CASSHSGAQETQYF,TGCGCCAGCAGCCATTCAGGAGCCCAAGAGACCCAGTACTTC
once,TRBV6-5,TRBD1,TRBJ2-7,CASSSPGQNTYEQYF,TGTGCCAGCAGTTCCCCGGGACAGAACACCTACGAGCAGTACTTC
-,TRBV6-5,-,TRBJ1-1,CASSYGTAATEAFF,TGTGCCAGCAGTTACGGGACGGCGGCCACTGAAGCTTTCTTT
-,TRBV27,-,TRBJ1-1,CAIPNTEAFF,TGTGCCATCCCGAACACTGAAGCTTTCTTT
few,TRBV2,-,TRBJ1-5,CASSVVGAGQPQHF,TGTGCCAGCAGTGTAGTAGGGGCCGGACAGCCCCAGCATTTT
-,TRBV10-3,TRBD1,TRBJ2-5,CATGQQETQYF,TGTGCCACGGGACAGCAAGAGACCCAGTACTTC
many,TRBV3-1,-,TRBJ1-2,CASSPTGIYGYTF,TGTGCCAGCAGCCCAACAGGGATCTATGGCTACACCTTC
once,TRBV2,TRBD1,TRBJ1-5,CASSRDSGVNQPQHF,TGTGCCAGCAGCCGGGACAGTGGGGTCAATCAGCCCCAGCATTTT
few,TRBV20-1,-,TRBJ2-7,CSARQVTNQYF,TGCAGTGCTAGACAAGTTACGAATCAGTACTTC
-,TRBV4-3,TRBD1,TRBJ1-2,CASSQGTGGSYGYTF,TGCGCCAGCAGCCAAGGTACAGGGGGCAGCTATGGCTACACCTTC
-,TRBV4-3,TRBD2,TRBJ2-7,CASSHRSGSSYEQYF,TGCGCCAGCAGCCATCGTAGCGGGAGCTCCTACGAGCAGTACTTC
-,TRBV7-2,-,TRBJ2-5,CASSSTQYQTQYF,TGTGCCAGCAGCTCGACACAGTACCAGACCCAGTACTTC
-,TRBV10-2,TRBD2,TRBJ2-7,CASSDTSGSYEQYF,TGCGCCAGCAGTGACACTAGCGGCTCCTACGAGCAGTACTTC
-,TRBV7-9,-,TRBJ2-4,CASSLGRNLAKNIQYF,TGTGCCAGCAGCTTAGGGAGGAACCTAGCCAAAAACATTCAGTACTTC
-,TRBV2,-,TRBJ1-2,CASNPFGREAGYTF,TGTGCCAGCAACCCCTTCGGCAGGGAAGCTGGCTACACCTTC
-,TRBV5-1,-,TRBJ2-4,CASSPTGNIQYF,TGCGCCAGCAGCCCTACAGGGAACATTCAGTACTTC
-,TRBV7-2,-,TRBJ2-1,CASSHPDNEQFF,TGTGCCAGCAGCCACCCGGACAATGAGCAGTTCTTC
many,TRBV6-2/TRBV6-3,TRBD2,TRBJ2-3,CASSLTSGGADTQYF,TGTGCCAGCAGTCTTACTAGCGGCGGGGCAGATACGCAGTATTTT
few,TRBV5-1,-,TRBJ2-5,CASSLGPRETQYF,TGCGCCAGCAGCTTGGGTCCCAGAGAGACCCAGTACTTC
-,TRBV6-1,TRBD1,TRBJ1-3,CASRRSGTGTIVSGNTIYF,TGTGCCAGCAGGAGGTCCGGGACAGGGACAATCGTCTCAGGAAACACCATATATTTT
few,TRBV15,-,TRBJ2-2,CATSARLGENTGELFF,TGTGCCACCAGCGCCCGACTAGGGGAGAACACCGGGGAGCTGTTTTTT
-,TRBV29-1,-,TRBJ2-1,CSVASGFYNEQFF,TGCAGCGTTGCGAGCGGATTCTACAATGAGCAGTTCTTC
once,TRBV2,-,TRBJ2-4,CASRVDRTIAKNIQYF,TGTGCCAGCAGGGTAGACAGGACCATAGCCAAAAACATTCAGTACTTC
-,TRBV7-2,-,TRBJ2-3,CASRVQPSTDTQYF,TGTGCCAGCAGGGTGCAGCCTAGCACAGATACGCAGTATTTT
-,TRBV5-1,TRBD1,TRBJ1-1,CASSAWTGGGQAFF,TGCGCCAGCAGCGCATGGACAGGGGGCGGACAAGCTTTCTTT
few,TRBV11-2,-,TRBJ2-7,CASSLWVGGDTYEQYF,TGTGCCAGCAGCTTATGGGTCGGTGGCGATACCTACGAGCAGTACTTC
-,TRBV20-1,-,TRBJ2-7,CSARVKQNYEQYF,TGCAGTGCTAGAGTAAAGCAAAATTACGAGCAGTACTTC
few,TRBV25-1,TRBD1,TRBJ1-1,CASSESLDRDAFF,TGTGCCAGCAGTGAATCCCTGGACAGGGACGCTTTCTTT
few,TRBV7-3,TRBD1,TRBJ1-2,CASSLGPTGAGYTF,TGTGCCAGCAGCTTGGGCCCAACAGGGGCTGGCTACACCTTC
few,TRBV9,-,TRBJ1-1,CASSVEGNTEAFF,TGTGCCAGCAGCGTAGAAGGGAACACTGAAGCTTTCTTT
many,TRBV20-1,-,TRBJ2-7,CSARASIDYEQYF,TGCAGTGCTAGGGCTAGTATTGATTACGAGCAGTACTTC
-,TRBV4-3,TRBD1,TRBJ1-2,CASSQTGTGALSGGYTF,TGCGCCAGCAGCCAAACCGGGACAGGCGCTTTGTCGGGGGGCTACACCTTC
-,TRBV20-1,-,TRBJ2-2,CSASKAGWAGELFF,TGCAGTGCTAGCAAGGCGGGGTGGGCCGGGGAGCTGTTTTTT
many,TRBV20-1,-,TRBJ2-7,CSALHGGSSSYEQYF,TGCAGTGCTTTACACGGAGGGTCGAGCTCCTACGAGCAGTACTTC
-,TRBV15,-,TRBJ1-6,CATSRDRPPLHF,TGTGCCACCAGCAGAGATCGCCCACCCCTCCACTTT
-,TRBV7-2,-,TRBJ2-7,CASSFGSKSSYEQYF,TGTGCCAGCAGCTTCGGCAGCAAAAGCTCCTACGAGCAGTACTTC
-,TRBV5-6,-,TRBJ2-3,CASSWRIPTPTDTQYF,TGTGCCAGCAGCTGGCGCATACCCACTCCCACAGATACGCAGTATTTT
-,TRBV7-2,TRBD2,TRBJ2-1,CASSLGGRAGNEQFF,TGTGCCAGCAGCTTAGGCGGGAGGGCGGGAAATGAGCAGTTCTTC
-,TRBV30,-,TRBJ1-1,CAWSTVGNTEAFF,TGTGCCTGGAGCACCGTCGGGAACACTGAAGCTTTCTTT
few,TRBV5-1,TRBD1,TRBJ1-6,CASSLRVQGQGSNSPLHF,TGCGCCAGCAGCTTACGGGTTCAAGGACAGGGATCGAATTCACCCCTCCACTTT
few,TRBV9,-,TRBJ2-3,CASSVGADTQYF,TGTGCCAGCAGCGTAGGAGCAGATACGCAGTATTTT
-,TRBV6-2/TRBV6-3,-,TRBJ1-4,CASTQSHGKLFF,TGTGCCAGCACTCAGAGCCACGGGAAACTGTTTTTT
-,TRBV29-1,-,TRBJ1-3,CSAVHSGNTIYF,TGCAGCGCCGTACACTCTGGAAACACCATATATTTT
few,TRBV11-2,-,TRBJ1-6,CASSLPWNSPLHF,TGTGCCAGCAGCTTACCTTGGAATTCACCCCTCCACTTT